The source of this T cell receptor (beta chain) is a study of cytotoxic CD8 clonotypes in ibrutinib-treated CLL. Study context: Of the patients, 10 to 12 were relapsed/refractory, under 16 treatment-naive and 17 IGHV unmutated. Investigators collected response samples after a median approximately twelve months of treatment, range 6 to 36. Study results and limitations: Age-matched healthy donor levels were exceeded by baseline clonality, which tracked circulating CD8+ T-cell counts. Public clonotypes proved infrequent, and on treatment they shrank or remained steady.

Germline-derived CDR1 and CDR2 are SGHVS and FNYEAQ. The length of the CDR3 is 17 residues. Trimming took 3 bases from V and 6 from J; bases not matched to a gene: 14. Details on this clone: The antigen is unknown.

Generated by immunoSEQ multiplex PCR, the TCRdb table keeps only in-frame clones and is missing some. The sample has some 300,000 clones, about 80% seen once; the top ten hold 5.5% to 8%. The J gene is TRBJ2-7, the V gene TRBV7-6; TRBD2 matches at 10 bases. Sequencing was performed on PBMCs, taken before ibrutinib treatment. The clonotype comes from a human donor with chronic lymphocytic leukemia. CDR3 protein: CASSLGGRLAGASEQYF. The CDR3 DNA reads TGTGCCAGCAGCTTGGGGGGGCGGCTAGCGGGAGCCTCCGAGCAGTACTTC.